A single sample is the source of the 16 T cell receptor beta chains below, sequenced in a study of T cells expressing NK-cell markers. Reprocessing the 5' RACE reads, TCRdb reports a single entry for every CDR3 protein and omits DNA. This repertoire comprises about 150,000 distinct CDR3 sequences; its ten largest clones make up 20% to 25%. Material for sequencing was blood T cells: a sorted CD56 or NKG2C T cell subset, CD4+ or CD8+ T cells, or bulk PBMC T cells (not recorded which). These receptors were collected from a man between 18 and 69 years old in good health.

The J gene is TRBJ2-2, the V gene TRBV20-1; TCRdb's D call, TRBD1, is unchecked because there is no DNA. Germline values: CDR1 DFQATT, CDR2 SNEGSKA (reference sequence). CDR3 length: 14 residues. The CDR3 is CSAPRGGRTGELFF.

The rearrangement uses TRBV4-2 and TRBJ2-3; with no DNA, the TCRdb D assignment of TRBD2 cannot be verified. From germline, CDR1 is LGHNA and CDR2 YNFKEQ. The CDR3 runs to 16 residues. The CDR3 sequence: CASSQEGLTAQDTQYF.

The CDR3 spells CASSVEGSGDTQYF. The rearrangement uses TRBV9 and TRBJ2-3; checking the TCRdb D call of TRBD1 is not possible without DNA. The CDR3 extends over 14 amino acids. Looked up from germline, CDR1 is SGDLS and CDR2 is YYNGEE.

The chain joins TRBV11-2 to TRBJ2-3; TCRdb lists TRBD1, though no DNA is available to test this call. The CDR3 has 14 amino acids. Germline assignment: CDR1 SGHAT and CDR2 FQNNGV. CDR3: CASSQMGRTDTQYF.

The chain recombines TRBV18 with TRBJ2-3; TCRdb proposes TRBD2, but this gene call is untestable without DNA. This CDR3 is built from 17 residues. Germline CDR1 KGHSH, CDR2 LQKENI. The CDR3 protein is CASSPVLAGISTDTQYF.

V and J are TRBV4-1 and TRBJ2-7; TCRdb returns TRBD1, unconfirmable since there is no DNA. This CDR3 spans 17 amino acids. The germline CDR1 and CDR2 sequences are MGHRA and YSYEKL. This CDR3 reads CASSHPPGTALSVEQYF.

The V gene is TRBV14, the J gene TRBJ2-1; TCRdb lists TRBD2, though no DNA is available to test this call. The germline gives CDR1 SGHDN, CDR2 FVKESK. The CDR3 runs to 12 residues. CDR3 protein: CASSRGGGEQFF.

The gene calls are TRBV6-1 and TRBJ2-1; TCRdb's assignment of TRBD1 cannot be checked, as there is no DNA. Per the germline V gene, CDR1 is MNHNS and CDR2 is SASEGT. This CDR3 is built from 13 residues. The CDR3 protein is CASGGGSYNEQFF.

The chain employs TRBV20-1 and TRBJ1-5; TCRdb outputs TRBD1, but without DNA this stays unchecked. Germline CDR1 is DFQATT and CDR2 is SNEGSKA (reference sequence). The CDR3 is made up of 15 amino acids. The CDR3 sequence is CSARDRQGSWQPQHF.

J is TRBJ2-6 and V is TRBV9; TCRdb designates TRBD1, a call that cannot be tested without DNA. The CDR3 consists of 15 residues. Germline V gene data show CDR1 as SGDLS and CDR2 as YYNGEE. The CDR3 loop reads CASSKRQGWANVLTF.

This sequence joins TRBV5-1 and TRBJ1-1; no DNA is available, so the TRBD1 call from TCRdb remains unchecked. The CDR3 covers 14 residues. The germline gives CDR1 SGHRS, CDR2 YFSETQ. CDR3 sequence reads: CASSINFRVTEAFF.

This sequence joins TRBV6-4 and TRBJ2-2. This CDR3 is built from 17 residues. Germline CDR1 is MRHNA and CDR2 is SNTAGT. The chain's CDR3 is CASSDWTDTTNTGELFF.

This CDR3 is CASSRYRGGGYTF. J is TRBJ1-2 and V is TRBV14; TCRdb names TRBD1, which stays unverified in the absence of DNA. In germline, CDR1 is SGHDN, CDR2 FVKESK. The CDR3 is 13 amino acids.

CDR3 region: CASSSQSGANQPQHF. The rearrangement links TRBV6-5 to TRBJ1-5; the TCRdb D gene call, TRBD1, has no DNA to confirm it. This CDR3 region has 15 residues. Germline loops: CDR1 MNHEY, CDR2 SVGAGI.

J is TRBJ2-7 and V is TRBV20-1. CDR1 and CDR2 from the germline V gene are DFQATT and SNEGSKA (reference sequence). The CDR3 contains 15 residues. This chain's CDR3 is CSARDLGSVSYEQYF.

The V and J genes are TRBV12-3 or TRBV12-4 and TRBJ2-5. This CDR3 comprises 13 residues. The CDR3: CASSLLTWETQYF.